This TCR beta chain was sequenced in a study of early T cells in non-severe SARS-CoV-2 infection. The library protocol tagged individual cDNA molecules with unique molecular identifiers. MiXCR, run by TCRdb on the 5' RACE reads, gives a single entry per CDR3 protein. The table shows about 46,000 distinct CDR3 sequences, with about 5.3% occurring only once. CDR3 length equals 16 residues. J was trimmed by 7 bases and V by 3 bases; bases with no gene match: 7. CDR1 is LNHNV and CDR2 is YYDKDF in the germline V gene (reference sequence). The sample here was whole blood, taken at baseline. The receptor was derived from an adult who was a healthcare worker with PCR-confirmed SARS-CoV-2 infection or an uninfected control (not recorded which). The chain joins TRBV15 to TRBJ2-2, with 11 bases aligning to TRBD1. The CDR3 spells CATSSPGQGVGGELFF. Written as DNA, the CDR3 is TGTGCCACCAGCAGCCCGGGACAGGGGGTTGGCGGGGAGCTGTTTTTT.